Below, 16 T cell receptor beta chains from the same sample are listed, as sequenced in a study of T cell responses to AZD1222 COVID-19 vaccine. Repertoires were generated with immunoSEQ multiplex PCR, while TCRdb's copy carries only in-frame clones and drops some. The table lists roughly 100,000 clones, more than 70% of them singletons. The sample here was peripheral blood, taken on day 0 of AZD1222 vaccination. These receptors came from an adult in good health.

The V and J genes are TRBV7-9 and TRBJ2-7; D uncertain. Per the germline V gene, CDR1 is SEHNR and CDR2 is FQNEAQ (reference sequence). The CDR3 has 14 amino acids. Trimming removed 1 base from V and 4 bases from J, with 11 bases in between. The CDR3 sequence is CASSLGQSQYEQYF. In nucleotides, the CDR3 is TGTGCCAGCAGCTTAGGGCAGTCTCAATACGAGCAGTACTTC.

This clone has only one observation. The chain combines TRBV19 with TRBJ2-7; 11 bases match TRBD2. The CDR3 totals 15 residues. V shed 3 bases, J shed 3 bases, and the junction held 4 bases outside the gene matches. The germline CDR1 and CDR2 sequences are LNHDA and SQIVND (reference sequence). CDR3 in amino acids: CASSIQGTSGYEQYF. The CDR3 region has the DNA TGTGCCAGTAGTATTCAAGGGACTAGCGGCTACGAGCAGTACTTC.

The rearrangement uses TRBV25-1 and TRBJ2-1, with 10 bases lining up with TRBD1. J lost 13 bases, V lost 3 bases, and 3 bases had no gene match. Germline V lookup: CDR1 MGHDK, CDR2 SYGVNS. The CDR3 consists of 12 residues. The CDR3 DNA follows: TGTGCCAGCAGTGAGACAGGGGGCCCCCAGTTCTTC. Translated: CASSETGGPQFF.

This clone came up once. V gene TRBV18 combines with J gene TRBJ2-1; TRBD2 aligns across 8 bases. CDR1 KGHSH and CDR2 LQKENI come from the germline V gene. V gave up 3 bases and J gave up 1 base; unmatched junction bases: 8. This CDR3 region has 17 residues. This CDR3 is CASSPLTGGSSYNEQFF. The CDR3 DNA reads TGTGCCAGCTCACCCCTCACGGGGGGGAGTTCCTACAATGAGCAGTTCTTC.

This chain joins TRBV25-1 and TRBJ1-2; D ambiguous. Germline CDR1 MGHDK, CDR2 SYGVNS. With 4 bases removed from V and 0 bases from J, the gap between germline ends came to 12 bases. The CDR3 covers 15 residues. The CDR3 bases are TGTGCCAGCAGTGGGGTCAGGAATACTAACTATGGCTACACCTTC. It translates to CASSGVRNTNYGYTF.

The chain couples TRBV2 to TRBJ1-2; the match to TRBD1 covers 8 bases. The CDR3 sequence is 14 residues long. Germline trimming cut 7 bases from V and 0 bases from J; bases unmatched to any gene: 4. CDR1 is SNHLY, CDR2 FYNNEI, per germline. The CDR3 loop is CASILDRANYGYTF. Here the CDR3 DNA reads TGTGCCAGCATTCTGGACAGGGCTAACTATGGCTACACCTTC.

The chain has TRBV28 and TRBJ2-4; the D is unclear. CDR3 length equals 13 residues. Germline loops: CDR1 MDHEN, CDR2 SYDVKM. V lost 11 bases and J 0 bases, leaving 11 bases between the germline ends. The CDR3 sequence is CACWNVAKNIQYF. The CDR3 DNA reads as TGTGCCTGTTGGAACGTAGCCAAAAACATTCAGTACTTC.

The chain recombines TRBV28 with TRBJ2-4; TRBD1 aligns across 11 bases. The germline V gene has CDR1 MDHEN and CDR2 SYDVKM. The V gene end was trimmed by 3 bases and the J gene end by 0 bases; junction bases not matched to a gene: 1. The CDR3 runs 16 residues. CDR3 sequence reads: CASSFGTGGAKNIQYF. CDR3 in DNA: TGTGCCAGCAGTTTCGGGACAGGGGGAGCCAAAAACATTCAGTACTTC.

This chain connects TRBV19 to TRBJ1-1; 7 nucleotides align to TRBD1. After removal of 4 bases from V and 4 bases from J, the junction contained 3 bases not matched to a gene. This CDR3 region has 13 residues. Per the germline V gene, CDR1 is LNHDA and CDR2 is SQIVND (reference sequence). CDR3 DNA sequence: TGTGCCAGTAGTACGCAGGGGGGCACTGAAGCTTTCTTT. Its translation is CASSTQGGTEAFF. The whole variable domain, filled in from reference TRBV19 and TRBJ1-1, reads DGGITQSPKYLFRKEGQNVTLSCEQNLNHDAMYWYRQDPGQGLRLIYYSQIVNDFQKGDIAEGYSVSREKKESFPLTVTSAQKNPTAFYLCASSTQGGTEAFFGQGTRLTVV.

This chain joins TRBV6-5 and TRBJ2-7, with D perhaps TRBD1 (6 bases). Per the germline V gene, CDR1 is MNHEY and CDR2 is SVGAGI. The CDR3 runs 14 residues. V was shortened by 8 bases and J by 2 bases, with 16 bases between the two germline ends. The CDR3 sequence: CASGPLGGTYEQYF. The CDR3, as DNA: TGTGCCAGCGGACCTTTAGGGGGAACCTACGAGCAGTACTTC.

This sequence joins TRBV7-2 and TRBJ2-7, with 10 bases identical to TRBD2. With V trimmed by 5 bases and J by 6 bases, 7 bases remained unmatched. CDR1 is SGHTA, CDR2 FQGNSA, per germline. The CDR3 runs to 14 residues. The CDR3 loop reads CASSPMRLAGEQYF. Written as DNA, the CDR3 is TGTGCCAGCAGCCCGATGAGACTAGCGGGCGAGCAGTACTTC.

The chain employs TRBV27 and TRBJ2-7; TRBD2 agrees at 7 bases. V lost 5 bases to trimming and J lost 6 bases; unmatched junction nucleotides: 13. The CDR3 has 15 amino acids. Germline CDR1 and CDR2: MNHEY and SMNVEV (reference sequence). The CDR3 sequence is CASSPLPSGGGEQYF. CDR3 DNA: TGTGCCAGCAGTCCGCTCCCTAGCGGAGGCGGCGAGCAGTACTTC.

The chain couples TRBV7-6 to TRBJ1-5; a weak D match, TRBD1 (5 bases). V was cut by 0 bases and J by 6 bases, with 15 bases left in between. The CDR3 sequence is 16 residues long. Germline assignment: CDR1 SGHVS and CDR2 FNYEAQ. The CDR3 coding sequence is TGTGCCAGCAGCTTAGCGGCCAGGGAAAGGGGTCAGCCCCAGCATTTT. This encodes CASSLAARERGQPQHF.

The chain combines TRBV19 with TRBJ1-1; no firm D call. V lost 5 bases, J lost 2 bases, and 18 bases lay in between. CDR1 is LNHDA and CDR2 is SQIVND in the germline V gene (reference sequence). The CDR3 totals 16 residues. CDR3 DNA: TGTGCCAGTAGTCAAAGGGAGGTTTGGGGAAACACTGAAGCTTTCTTT. Its translation is CASSQREVWGNTEAFF.

V and J are TRBV6-6 and TRBJ1-1; D unresolved. V lost 8 bases and J 7 bases, leaving 11 bases between the germline ends. The CDR3 consists of 11 residues. Germline V gene lookup returns CDR1 MNHNY and CDR2 SVGAGI (reference sequence). The CDR3 DNA is TGTGCCAGCTCACCATCGCGTGAAGCTTTCTTT. This codes for CASSPSREAFF.

The chain recombines TRBV3-1 (or the pseudogene TRBV3-2) with TRBJ1-1; no firm D call. Trimming cost V 5 bases and J 6 bases, with 19 bases left between them. The CDR3 consists of 15 residues. Germline V gives CDR1 LGHDT, CDR2 YNNKEL (reference sequence). Here the CDR3 reads CASSFTLYSASEAFF. The CDR3 coding sequence is TGTGCCAGCAGCTTTACTTTGTACAGCGCTTCTGAAGCTTTCTTT.